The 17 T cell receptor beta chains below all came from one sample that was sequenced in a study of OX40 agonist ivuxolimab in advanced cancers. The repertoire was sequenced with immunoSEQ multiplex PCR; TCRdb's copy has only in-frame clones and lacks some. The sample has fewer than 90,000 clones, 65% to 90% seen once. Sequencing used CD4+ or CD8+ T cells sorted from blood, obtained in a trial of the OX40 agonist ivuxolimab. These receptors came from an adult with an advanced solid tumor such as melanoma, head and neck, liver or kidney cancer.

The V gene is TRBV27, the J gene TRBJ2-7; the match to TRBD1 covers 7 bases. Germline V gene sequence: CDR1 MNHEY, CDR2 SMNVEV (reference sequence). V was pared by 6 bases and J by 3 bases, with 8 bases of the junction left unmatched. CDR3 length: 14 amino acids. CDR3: CASSDGQGVYEQYF. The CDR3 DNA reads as TGTGCCAGCAGCGATGGGCAGGGGGTCTACGAGCAGTACTTC.

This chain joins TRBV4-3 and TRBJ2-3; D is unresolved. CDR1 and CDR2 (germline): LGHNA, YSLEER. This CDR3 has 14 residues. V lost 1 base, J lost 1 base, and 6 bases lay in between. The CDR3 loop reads CASSQGPRTDTQYF. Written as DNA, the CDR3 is TGCGCCAGCAGCCAAGGCCCACGCACAGATACGCAGTATTTT.

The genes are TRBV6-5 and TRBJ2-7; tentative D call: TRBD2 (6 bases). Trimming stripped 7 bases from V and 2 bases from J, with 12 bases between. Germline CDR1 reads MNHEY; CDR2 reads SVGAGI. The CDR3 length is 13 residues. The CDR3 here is CASKGWGAYEQYF. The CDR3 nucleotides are TGTGCCAGCAAAGGGTGGGGGGCCTACGAGCAGTACTTC.

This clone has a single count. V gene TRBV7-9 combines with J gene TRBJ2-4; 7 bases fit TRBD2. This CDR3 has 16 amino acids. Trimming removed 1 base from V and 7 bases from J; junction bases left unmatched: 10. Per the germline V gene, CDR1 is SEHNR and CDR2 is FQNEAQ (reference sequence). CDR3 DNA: TGTGCCAGCAGCTTAGTGGGGGGAGGGCGAAGTAACATTCAGTACTTC. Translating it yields CASSLVGGGRSNIQYF.

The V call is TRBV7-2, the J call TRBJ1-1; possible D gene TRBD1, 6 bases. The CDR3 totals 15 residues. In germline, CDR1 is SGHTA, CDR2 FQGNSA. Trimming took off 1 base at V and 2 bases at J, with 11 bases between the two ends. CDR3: CASSLDLRGNTEAFF. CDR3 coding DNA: TGTGCCAGCAGCTTAGACCTCAGGGGAAACACTGAAGCTTTCTTT.

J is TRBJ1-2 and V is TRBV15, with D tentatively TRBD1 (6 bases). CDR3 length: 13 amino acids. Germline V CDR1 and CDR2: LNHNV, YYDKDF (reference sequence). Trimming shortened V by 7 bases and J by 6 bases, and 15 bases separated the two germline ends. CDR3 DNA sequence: TGTGCCACCACCACCGTAAAGGGGGATGGCTACACCTTC. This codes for CATTTVKGDGYTF.

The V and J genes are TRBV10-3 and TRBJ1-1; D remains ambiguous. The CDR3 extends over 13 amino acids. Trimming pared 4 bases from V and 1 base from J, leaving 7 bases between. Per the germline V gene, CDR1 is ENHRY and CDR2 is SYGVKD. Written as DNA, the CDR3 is TGTGCCATCAGTGTATCAGGGAACACTGAAGCTTTCTTT. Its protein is CAISVSGNTEAFF.

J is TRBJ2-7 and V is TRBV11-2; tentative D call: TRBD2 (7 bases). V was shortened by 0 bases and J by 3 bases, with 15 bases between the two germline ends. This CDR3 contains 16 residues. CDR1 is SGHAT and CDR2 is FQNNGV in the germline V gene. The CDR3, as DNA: TGTGCCAGCAGCTTAGATCGGGGAGGGGGGTACTACGAGCAGTACTTC. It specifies CASSLDRGGGYYEQYF.

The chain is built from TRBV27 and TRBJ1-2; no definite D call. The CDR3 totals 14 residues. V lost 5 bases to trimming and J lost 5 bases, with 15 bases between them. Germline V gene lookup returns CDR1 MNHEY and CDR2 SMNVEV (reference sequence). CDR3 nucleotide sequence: TGTGCCAGCAGTCCCGCCGCGGGAGCTTATGGCTACACCTTC. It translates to CASSPAAGAYGYTF.

In DNA, the CDR3 is TGTGCCAGCAGCTTGCCCGGAAACTATGGCTACACCTTC. Residues: CASSLPGNYGYTF. The V gene is TRBV5-6, the J gene TRBJ1-2; D not certain. The CDR3 runs to 13 residues. V was trimmed by 1 base and J by 2 bases, leaving 6 bases between them. Germline values: CDR1 SGHDT, CDR2 YYEEEE.

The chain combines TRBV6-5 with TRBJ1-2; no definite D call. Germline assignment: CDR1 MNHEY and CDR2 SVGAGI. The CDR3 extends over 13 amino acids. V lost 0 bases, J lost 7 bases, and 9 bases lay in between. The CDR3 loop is CASSYSNEPGYTF. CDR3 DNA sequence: TGTGCCAGCAGTTACTCGAACGAGCCTGGCTACACCTTC.

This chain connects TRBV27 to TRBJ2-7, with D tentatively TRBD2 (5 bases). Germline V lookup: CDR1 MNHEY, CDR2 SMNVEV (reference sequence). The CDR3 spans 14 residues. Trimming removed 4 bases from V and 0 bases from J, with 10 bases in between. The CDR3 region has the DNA TGTGCCAGCAGTTGGACTCCGAGCTCCTACGAGCAGTACTTC. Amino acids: CASSWTPSSYEQYF.

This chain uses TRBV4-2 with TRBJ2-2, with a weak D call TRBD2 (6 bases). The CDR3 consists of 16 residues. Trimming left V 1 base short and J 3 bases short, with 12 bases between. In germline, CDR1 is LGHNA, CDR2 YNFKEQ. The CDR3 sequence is CASSQGSGLDTGELFF. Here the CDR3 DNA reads TGTGCCAGCAGCCAAGGGTCGGGACTTGACACCGGGGAGCTGTTTTTT.

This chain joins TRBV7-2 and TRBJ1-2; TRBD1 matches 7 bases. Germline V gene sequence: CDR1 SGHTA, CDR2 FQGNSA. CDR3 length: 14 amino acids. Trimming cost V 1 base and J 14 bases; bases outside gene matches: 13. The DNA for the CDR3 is TGTGCCAGCAGCTTAGGTGAGGCCGCTCTCAGGGGGACCTTC. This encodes CASSLGEAALRGTF.

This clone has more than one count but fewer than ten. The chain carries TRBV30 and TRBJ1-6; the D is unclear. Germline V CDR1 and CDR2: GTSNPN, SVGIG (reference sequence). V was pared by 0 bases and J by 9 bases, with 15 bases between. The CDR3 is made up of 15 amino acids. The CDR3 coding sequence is TGTGCCTGGAGTGTACAACCAACCCGAGTTTCACCCCTCCACTTT. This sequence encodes CAWSVQPTRVSPLHF.

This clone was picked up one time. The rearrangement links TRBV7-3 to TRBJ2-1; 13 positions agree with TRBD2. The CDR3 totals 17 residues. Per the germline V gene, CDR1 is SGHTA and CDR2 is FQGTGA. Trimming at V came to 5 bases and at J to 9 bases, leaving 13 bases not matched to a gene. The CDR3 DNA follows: TGTGCCAGCAGCCCCCGAGGTACTAGCGGGGGGGCGGGTGAGCAGTTCTTC. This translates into CASSPRGTSGGAGEQFF.

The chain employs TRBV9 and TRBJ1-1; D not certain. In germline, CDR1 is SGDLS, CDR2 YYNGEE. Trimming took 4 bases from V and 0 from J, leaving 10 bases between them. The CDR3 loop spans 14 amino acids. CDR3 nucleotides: TGTGCCAGCAGCCCCGGCGGGATGAACACTGAAGCTTTCTTT. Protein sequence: CASSPGGMNTEAFF.